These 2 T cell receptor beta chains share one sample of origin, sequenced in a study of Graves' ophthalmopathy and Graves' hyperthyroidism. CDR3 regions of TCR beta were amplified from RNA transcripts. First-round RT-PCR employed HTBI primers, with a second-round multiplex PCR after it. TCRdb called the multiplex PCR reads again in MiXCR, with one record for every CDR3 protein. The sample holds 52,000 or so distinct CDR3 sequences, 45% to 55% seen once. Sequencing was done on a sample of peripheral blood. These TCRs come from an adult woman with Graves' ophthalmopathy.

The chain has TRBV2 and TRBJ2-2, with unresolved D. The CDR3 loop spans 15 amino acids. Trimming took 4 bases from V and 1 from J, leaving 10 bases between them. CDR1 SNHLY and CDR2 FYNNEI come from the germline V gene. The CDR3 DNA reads TGTGCCAGCAGTGGACAAGCCATGAACACCGGGGAGCTGTTTTTT. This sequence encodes CASSGQAMNTGELFF.

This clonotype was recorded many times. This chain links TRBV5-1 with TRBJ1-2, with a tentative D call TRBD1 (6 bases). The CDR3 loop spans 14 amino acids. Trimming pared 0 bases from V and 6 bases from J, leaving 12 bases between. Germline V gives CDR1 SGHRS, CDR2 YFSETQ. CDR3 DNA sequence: TGCGCCAGCAGCTTGGGACAGGTAAAGGATGGCTACACCTTC. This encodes CASSLGQVKDGYTF.